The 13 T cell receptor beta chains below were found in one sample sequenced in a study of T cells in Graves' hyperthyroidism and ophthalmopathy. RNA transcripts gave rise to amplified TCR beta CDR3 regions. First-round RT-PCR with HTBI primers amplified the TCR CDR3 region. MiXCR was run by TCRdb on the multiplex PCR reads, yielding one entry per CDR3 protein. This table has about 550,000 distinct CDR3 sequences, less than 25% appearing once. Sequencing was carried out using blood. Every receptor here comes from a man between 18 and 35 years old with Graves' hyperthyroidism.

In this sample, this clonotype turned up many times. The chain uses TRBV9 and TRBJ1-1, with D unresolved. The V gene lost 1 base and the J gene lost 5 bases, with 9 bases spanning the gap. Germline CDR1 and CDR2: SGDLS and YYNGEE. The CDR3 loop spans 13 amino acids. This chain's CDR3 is CASSVNSRTEAFF. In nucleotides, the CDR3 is TGTGCCAGCAGCGTAAACAGCCGGACTGAAGCTTTCTTT.

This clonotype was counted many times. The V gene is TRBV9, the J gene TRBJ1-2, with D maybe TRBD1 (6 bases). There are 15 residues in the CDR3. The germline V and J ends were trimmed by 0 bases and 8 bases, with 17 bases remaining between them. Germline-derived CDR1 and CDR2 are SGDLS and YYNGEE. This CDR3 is CASSVGQGIGGGYTF. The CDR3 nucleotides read TGTGCCAGCAGCGTAGGTCAAGGGATTGGGGGCGGCTACACCTTC.

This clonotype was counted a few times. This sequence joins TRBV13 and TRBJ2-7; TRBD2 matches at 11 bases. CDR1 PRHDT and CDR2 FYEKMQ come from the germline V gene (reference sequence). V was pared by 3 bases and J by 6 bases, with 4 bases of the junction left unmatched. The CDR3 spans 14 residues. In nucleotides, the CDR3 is TGTGCCAGCAGCTTTAGCGGGGGGGGCGTCGAGCAGTACTTC. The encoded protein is CASSFSGGGVEQYF. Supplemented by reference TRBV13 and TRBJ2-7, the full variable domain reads AAGVIQSPRHLIKEKRETATLKCYPIPRHDTVYWYQQGPGQDPQFLISFYEKMQSDKGSIPDRFSAQQFSDYHSELNMSSLELGDSALYFCASSFSGGGVEQYFGPGTRLTVT.

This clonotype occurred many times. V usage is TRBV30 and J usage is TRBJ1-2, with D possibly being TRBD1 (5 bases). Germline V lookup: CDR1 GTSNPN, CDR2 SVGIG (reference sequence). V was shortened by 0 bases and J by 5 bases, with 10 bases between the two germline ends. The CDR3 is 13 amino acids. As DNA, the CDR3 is TGTGCCTGGAGTGTACTGTCAGGGTATGGCTACACCTTC. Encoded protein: CAWSVLSGYGYTF.

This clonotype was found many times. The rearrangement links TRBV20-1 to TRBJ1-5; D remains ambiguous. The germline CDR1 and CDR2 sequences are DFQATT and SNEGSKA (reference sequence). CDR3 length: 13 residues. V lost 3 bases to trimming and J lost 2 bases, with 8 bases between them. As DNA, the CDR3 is TGCAGTGCTAGTGAACATGGCAATCAGCCCCAGCATTTT. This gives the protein CSASEHGNQPQHF.

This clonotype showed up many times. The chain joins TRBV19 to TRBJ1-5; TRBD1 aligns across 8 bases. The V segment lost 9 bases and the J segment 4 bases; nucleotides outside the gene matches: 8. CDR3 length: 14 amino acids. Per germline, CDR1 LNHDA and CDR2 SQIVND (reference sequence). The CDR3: CARLDRGTNQPQHF. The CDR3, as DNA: TGTGCCAGACTAGACAGGGGCACGAATCAGCCCCAGCATTTT.

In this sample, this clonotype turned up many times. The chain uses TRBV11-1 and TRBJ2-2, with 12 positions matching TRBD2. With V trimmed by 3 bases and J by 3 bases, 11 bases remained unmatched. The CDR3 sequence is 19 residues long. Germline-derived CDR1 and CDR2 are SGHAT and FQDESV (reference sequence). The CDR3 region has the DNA TGTGCCAGCAGCTTTTATATAGGACTAGCGGGACCACACACCGGGGAGCTGTTTTTT. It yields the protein CASSFYIGLAGPHTGELFF.

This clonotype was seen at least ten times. The CDR3 region is CATSDPGTGGTEAFF. The CDR3 coding sequence is TGTGCCACCAGTGATCCCGGGACAGGGGGGACTGAAGCTTTCTTT. The chain recombines TRBV24-1 with TRBJ1-1; 11 bases match TRBD1. This CDR3 region has 15 residues. Unmatched junction bases numbered 4, after V lost 3 bases and J lost 5 bases. CDR1 is KGHDR and CDR2 is SFDVKD in the germline V gene.

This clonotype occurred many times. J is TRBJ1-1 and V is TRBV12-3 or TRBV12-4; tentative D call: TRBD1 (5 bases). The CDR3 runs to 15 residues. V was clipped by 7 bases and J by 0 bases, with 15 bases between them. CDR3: CASTHLGRLNTEAFF. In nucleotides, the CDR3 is TGTGCCAGCACCCATCTGGGACGGTTGAACACTGAAGCTTTCTTT.

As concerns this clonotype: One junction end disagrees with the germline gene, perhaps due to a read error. The CDR3 bases are TGTTCCAGCCTAGACAGGGAAACCCAGCCCCAGCATTTT. Translation gives CSSLDRETQPQHF. The gene calls are TRBV6-1 and TRBJ1-5; 7 positions agree with TRBD1. The CDR3 covers 13 residues. Germline V gene data show CDR1 as MNHNS and CDR2 as SASEGT.

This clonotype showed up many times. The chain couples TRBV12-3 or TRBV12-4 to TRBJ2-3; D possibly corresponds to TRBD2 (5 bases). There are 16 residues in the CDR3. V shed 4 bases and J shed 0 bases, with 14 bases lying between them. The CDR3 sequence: CASSSPDGVSTDTQYF. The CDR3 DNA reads TGTGCCAGCAGTTCCCCTGACGGGGTAAGCACAGATACGCAGTATTTT.

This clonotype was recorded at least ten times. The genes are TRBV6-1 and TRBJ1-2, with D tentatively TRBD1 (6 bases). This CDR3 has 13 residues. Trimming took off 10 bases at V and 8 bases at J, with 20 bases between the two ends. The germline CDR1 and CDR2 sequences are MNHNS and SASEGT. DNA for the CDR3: TGTGCCACCCGAACAGGGCCGCGAGGCGGCTACACCTTC. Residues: CATRTGPRGGYTF.

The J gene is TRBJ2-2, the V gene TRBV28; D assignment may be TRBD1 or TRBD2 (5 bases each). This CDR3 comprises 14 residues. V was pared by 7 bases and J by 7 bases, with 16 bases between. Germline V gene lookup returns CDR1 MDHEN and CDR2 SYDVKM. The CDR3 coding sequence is TGTGCCAGCAACACGGGGCTGACCTTCGGGGAGCTGTTTTTT. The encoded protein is CASNTGLTFGELFF. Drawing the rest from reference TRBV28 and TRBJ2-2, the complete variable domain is DVKVTQSSRYLVKRTGEKVFLECVQDMDHENMFWYRQDPGLGLRLIYFSYDVKMKEKGDIPEGYSVSREKKERFSLILESASTNQTSMYLCASNTGLTFGELFFGEGSRLTVL.